Shown below are 27 T cell receptor beta chains from a single sample sequenced in a study of T cells in Graves' hyperthyroidism and ophthalmopathy. From RNA transcripts, TCR beta CDR3 regions were amplified. Researchers ran a first-round RT-PCR on the TCR CDR3 using the HTBI primer set. Each CDR3 protein gets one entry after TCRdb re-called the multiplex PCR reads with MiXCR. The sample carries roughly 700,000 distinct CDR3 sequences, 35% recorded once. The source material was blood. Every receptor here comes from a woman in her thirties or forties with Graves' hyperthyroidism.

In regard to this clonotype: A read error may account for a junction end that differs from germline. This sequence joins TRBV20-1 and TRBJ2-7; 11 bases line up with TRBD2. Germline V gene sequence: CDR1 DFQATT, CDR2 SNEGSKA (reference sequence). This CDR3 is 15 amino acids long. The CDR3: CSKTSGGLNTYGQYF. CDR3 DNA: TGCAGCAAAACTAGCGGGGGACTAAATACCTACGGGCAGTACTTC.

The chain is built from TRBV20-1 and TRBJ2-7, with D unclear. With 0 bases removed from V and 0 bases from J, the gap between germline ends came to 9 bases. The CDR3 extends over 14 amino acids. CDR1 is DFQATT and CDR2 is SNEGSKA in the germline V gene (reference sequence). The CDR3 is CSARDFRNSYEQYF. CDR3 DNA sequence: TGCAGTGCTAGAGACTTTCGTAACTCCTACGAGCAGTACTTC.

Many counts were recorded for this clonotype. The V call is TRBV20-1, the J call TRBJ1-2, with 7 nucleotides matching TRBD1. CDR1 and CDR2 (germline): DFQATT, SNEGSKA (reference sequence). Germline trimming cut 7 bases from V and 7 bases from J; bases unmatched to any gene: 21. This CDR3 contains 16 residues. CDR3 nucleotide sequence: TGCAGTGTTCCTAAACAGGGACAGCCCCAGGATTTTGGCTACACCTTC. The encoded protein is CSVPKQGQPQDFGYTF.

The chain uses TRBV20-1 and TRBJ2-3; D could derive from TRBD1 or TRBD2 (6 bases each). Germline CDR1 reads DFQATT; CDR2 reads SNEGSKA (reference sequence). V gave up 5 bases and J gave up 3 bases, with 15 bases separating them. The CDR3 totals 14 residues. The CDR3 nucleotides are TGCAGTGCTCAGGGGAGGACTCGGACAGATACGCAGTATTTT. It yields the protein CSAQGRTRTDTQYF.

At least ten counts were recorded for this clonotype. V usage is TRBV19 and J usage is TRBJ2-7; TRBD1 matches at 8 bases. J gave up 6 bases and V 5 bases, and 12 bases lay outside the gene matches. CDR1 and CDR2 (germline): LNHDA, SQIVND (reference sequence). The CDR3 consists of 15 residues. CDR3 DNA sequence: TGTGCCAGTAGTCTCTCCGGGACAGGAGCGACCGAGCAGTACTTC. Encoded protein: CASSLSGTGATEQYF. The full variable domain, with the rest looked up from reference TRBV19 and TRBJ2-7, is DGGITQSPKYLFRKEGQNVTLSCEQNLNHDAMYWYRQDPGQGLRLIYYSQIVNDFQKGDIAEGYSVSREKKESFPLTVTSAQKNPTAFYLCASSLSGTGATEQYFGPGTRLTVT.

This clonotype was detected a few times. The chain is built from TRBV24-1 and TRBJ1-2; no clear D gene. Trimming took off 1 base at V and 4 bases at J, with 9 bases between the two ends. This CDR3 comprises 14 residues. Germline CDR1 KGHDR, CDR2 SFDVKD. CDR3 protein: CATSDFGLGYGYTF. The CDR3 DNA follows: TGTGCCACCAGTGATTTCGGACTAGGCTATGGCTACACCTTC.

J is TRBJ1-1 and V is TRBV6-5; D unresolved. The CDR3 runs to 15 residues. Trimming took off 0 bases at V and 0 bases at J, with 8 bases between the two ends. Germline CDR1 reads MNHEY; CDR2 reads SVGAGI. CDR3 sequence: CASSYSSDLNTEAFF. The CDR3 DNA reads TGTGCCAGCAGTTACTCATCGGACTTGAACACTGAAGCTTTCTTT.

This clonotype came up a few times. The gene calls are TRBV7-2 and TRBJ2-3, with no clear D. Trimming took 2 bases from V and 4 from J, leaving 13 bases between them. CDR1 and CDR2 (germline): SGHTA, FQGNSA. The CDR3 runs 15 residues. CDR3 sequence: CASSLPVGIPDTQYF. The CDR3 nucleotides read TGTGCCAGCAGCTTACCGGTGGGGATACCAGATACGCAGTATTTT.

This clonotype was counted only a few times. The chain carries TRBV5-8 and TRBJ2-7; 7 bases line up with TRBD2. J lost 9 bases, V lost 7 bases, and 16 bases had no gene match. Per the germline V gene, CDR1 is SGHTS and CDR2 is YDEGEE. CDR3 length: 14 residues. This chain's CDR3 is CASLVMRASGVQYF. Here the CDR3 DNA reads TGTGCCAGCCTCGTTATGAGGGCTAGCGGTGTGCAGTACTTC.

This sequence joins TRBV7-2 and TRBJ1-1; D call uncertain. The germline CDR1 and CDR2 sequences are SGHTA and FQGNSA. Trimming cost V 6 bases and J 4 bases, with 12 bases left between them. CDR3 length equals 13 residues. The CDR3 loop is CASSFEVSTEAFF. CDR3 coding DNA: TGTGCCAGCAGTTTCGAGGTTAGCACTGAAGCTTTCTTT.

This chain joins TRBV7-9 and TRBJ2-7; D gene ambiguous. The V end lost 2 bases, the J end lost 6 bases, and 23 bases lay between the germline ends. CDR1 and CDR2 (germline): SEHNR, FQNEAQ (reference sequence). The CDR3 covers 17 residues. The CDR3 nucleotides read TGTGCCAGCAGCTTATTCGACCTGACTCCAATGTTTAGCGAGCAGTACTTC. Translating gives CASSLFDLTPMFSEQYF.

This clonotype was observed at least ten times. The chain recombines TRBV10-3 with TRBJ1-5; unclear D gene. This CDR3 is 15 amino acids long. V lost 3 bases and J lost 1, with 10 bases in between. The germline gives CDR1 ENHRY, CDR2 SYGVKD. CDR3 sequence reads: CAISEGRVSNQPQHF. The CDR3 DNA follows: TGTGCCATCAGTGAAGGTAGGGTGAGCAATCAGCCCCAGCATTTT.

This clonotype was seen at least ten times. The chain is built from TRBV7-2 and TRBJ2-7; a weak D match, TRBD2 (5 bases). The CDR3 consists of 14 residues. CDR1 and CDR2 (germline): SGHTA, FQGNSA. Trimming took 2 bases from V and 2 from J, leaving 10 bases between them. CDR3 sequence reads: CASSLHPGTYEQYF. Written as DNA, the CDR3 is TGTGCCAGCAGCTTACACCCGGGAACCTACGAGCAGTACTTC. Based on the CDR3 plus reference TRBV7-2 and TRBJ2-7, the full variable domain is GAGVSQSPSNKVTEKGKDVELRCDPISGHTALYWYRQSLGQGLEFLIYFQGNSAPDKSGLPSDRFSAERTGGSVSTLTIQRTQQEDSAVYLCASSLHPGTYEQYFGPGTRLTVT.

There are many counts of this clonotype. The V gene is TRBV9, the J gene TRBJ2-5, with D maybe TRBD2 (5 bases). V lost 2 bases to trimming and J lost 5 bases, with 13 bases between them. CDR1 and CDR2 (germline): SGDLS, YYNGEE. The CDR3 sequence is 14 residues long. The CDR3 bases are TGTGCCAGCAGCGTTGAGGTCCGCGGGGAGACCCAGTACTTC. Translation: CASSVEVRGETQYF. Full variable domain (outside the CDR3, taken from reference TRBV9 and TRBJ2-5): DSGVTQTPKHLITATGQRVTLRCSPRSGDLSVYWYQQSLDQGLQFLIQYYNGEERAKGNILERFSAQQFPDLHSELNLSSLELGDSALYFCASSVEVRGETQYFGPGTRLLVL.

The chain has TRBV7-3 and TRBJ2-2; unclear D gene. Germline V gene sequence: CDR1 SGHTA, CDR2 FQGTGA. V was trimmed by 5 bases and J by 0 bases, leaving 10 bases between them. CDR3 length: 15 amino acids. CDR3 DNA: TGTGCCAGCAGCCCCTTGGGGACGAACACCGGGGAGCTGTTTTTT. Protein product: CASSPLGTNTGELFF.

V and J are TRBV9 and TRBJ1-5; possible D gene TRBD1, 6 bases. V gave up 3 bases and J gave up 6 bases, with 13 bases separating them. The CDR3 has 14 amino acids. Germline V gives CDR1 SGDLS, CDR2 YYNGEE. CDR3 sequence (DNA): TGTGCCAGCAGCGCCCCGGGGGGCGGTCAGCCCCAGCATTTT. This translates into CASSAPGGGQPQHF.

The V and J genes are TRBV11-2 and TRBJ1-1, with D perhaps matching TRBD1 (5 bases). V was cut by 0 bases and J by 4 bases, with 9 bases left in between. Germline V gene sequence: CDR1 SGHAT, CDR2 FQNNGV. The CDR3 is 14 amino acids. CDR3 sequence: CASSLEAGSTEAFF. Written as DNA, the CDR3 is TGTGCCAGCAGCTTAGAAGCAGGGAGCACTGAAGCTTTCTTT. The full variable domain, with the rest looked up from reference TRBV11-2 and TRBJ1-1, is EAGVAQSPRYKIIEKRQSVAFWCNPISGHATLYWYQQILGQGPKLLIQFQNNGVVDDSQLPKDRFSAERLKGVDSTLKIQPAKLEDSAVYLCASSLEAGSTEAFFGQGTRLTVV.

The rearrangement uses TRBV5-4 and TRBJ2-2, with 14 bases that match TRBD2. V dropped 3 bases and J dropped 6; count of bases not matched to a gene: 7. The length of the CDR3 is 17 residues. Germline V gene lookup returns CDR1 SGHNT and CDR2 YYREEE (reference sequence). The CDR3 here is CASSSRLAGGPAGELFF. The DNA of the CDR3 is TGTGCCAGCAGCTCAAGACTAGCGGGGGGGCCCGCCGGGGAGCTGTTTTTT.

Of note for this clonotype: This clone may be a read error of a much larger clone one base away. The chain carries TRBV5-6 and TRBJ1-2, with 8 bases that match TRBD1. This CDR3 spans 14 amino acids. Germline V gives CDR1 SGHDT, CDR2 YYEEEE. The CDR3 loop reads CASSIGQGMGGFTF. CDR3 DNA sequence: TGTGCCAGCAGCATAGGACAGGGAATGGGAGGCTTCACCTTC.

This clonotype came up a few times. This chain connects TRBV27 to TRBJ1-4; the D gene is possibly TRBD1 (5 bases). CDR1 is MNHEY and CDR2 is SMNVEV in the germline V gene (reference sequence). The CDR3 has 15 residues. Trimming left V 6 bases short and J 2 bases short, with 13 bases between. CDR3 sequence (DNA): TGTGCCAGCAGATCGGGACTGATGACTAATGAAAAACTGTTTTTT. This codes for CASRSGLMTNEKLFF. The variable domain in full, with the rest retrieved from reference TRBV27 and TRBJ1-4, is EAQVTQNPRYLITVTGKKLTVTCSQNMNHEYMSWYRQDPGLGLRQIYYSMNVEVTDKGDVPEGYKVSRKEKRNFPLILESPSPNQTSLYFCASRSGLMTNEKLFFGSGTQLSVL.

J is TRBJ1-5 and V is TRBV25-1, with 9 nucleotides matching TRBD1. The V gene end was trimmed by 6 bases and the J gene end by 5 bases; junction bases not matched to a gene: 11. The CDR3 sequence is 16 residues long. The germline gives CDR1 MGHDK, CDR2 SYGVNS. This CDR3 reads CASSRGQGTLDQPQHF. The CDR3, as DNA: TGTGCCAGCAGCCGTGGACAGGGGACTCTAGATCAGCCCCAGCATTTT.

This clonotype showed up just a few times. The gene calls are TRBV6-5 and TRBJ2-5; TRBD2 matches 8 bases. This CDR3 region has 14 residues. V lost 6 bases, J lost 5 bases, and 8 bases stayed unmatched. Germline CDR1 reads MNHEY; CDR2 reads SVGAGI. This CDR3 is CASRSSGGGETQYF. The CDR3 DNA is TGTGCCAGCAGGAGCAGCGGGGGAGGTGAGACCCAGTACTTC.

The chain carries TRBV6-2 or TRBV6-3 and TRBJ2-7; the D gene is possibly TRBD1 (8 bases). V lost 5 bases and J lost 6, with 20 bases in between. CDR1 and CDR2 (germline): MNHEY, SVGEGT. The CDR3 is made up of 15 amino acids. The DNA of the CDR3 is TGTGCCAGCAGTCAATCCGACAGGGGAGGGGGCGAGCAGTACTTC. Protein sequence: CASSQSDRGGGEQYF.

This clonotype has at least ten counts. The V gene is TRBV7-2, the J gene TRBJ1-5, with D perhaps matching TRBD1 (6 bases). The CDR3 loop spans 15 amino acids. The germline V gene has CDR1 SGHTA and CDR2 FQGNSA. V lost 2 bases, J lost 6 bases, and 14 bases lay in between. CDR3 loop: CASSLQGIKGQPQHF. The CDR3 DNA reads TGTGCCAGCAGCTTACAGGGGATTAAGGGTCAGCCCCAGCATTTT.

The V call is TRBV2, the J call TRBJ2-7, with 13 bases matching TRBD2. The V segment lost 8 bases and the J segment 7 bases; nucleotides outside the gene matches: 8. Germline V gene data show CDR1 as SNHLY and CDR2 as FYNNEI. The CDR3 covers 14 residues. CDR3 amino acids: CASRTSGSNNEQYF. As DNA, the CDR3 is TGTGCCAGCCGGACTAGCGGGAGTAATAATGAGCAGTACTTC.

There are many counts of this clonotype. V usage is TRBV2 and J usage is TRBJ2-5; 9 bases fit TRBD2. V shed 1 base and J 5 bases; nucleotides not matched to a gene: 8. The CDR3 covers 16 residues. From germline, CDR1 is SNHLY and CDR2 FYNNEI. CDR3 sequence reads: CASSEEGLAVAETQYF. DNA for the CDR3: TGTGCCAGCAGTGAAGAGGGACTAGCTGTGGCGGAGACCCAGTACTTC.

This chain joins TRBV12-3 or TRBV12-4 and TRBJ1-2; the D is unclear. Trimming pared 5 bases from V and 8 bases from J, leaving 12 bases between. This CDR3 is built from 12 residues. CDR3 in amino acids: CASSPGSRGYTF. The CDR3 coding sequence is TGTGCCAGCAGTCCCGGGTCGAGAGGCTACACCTTC.